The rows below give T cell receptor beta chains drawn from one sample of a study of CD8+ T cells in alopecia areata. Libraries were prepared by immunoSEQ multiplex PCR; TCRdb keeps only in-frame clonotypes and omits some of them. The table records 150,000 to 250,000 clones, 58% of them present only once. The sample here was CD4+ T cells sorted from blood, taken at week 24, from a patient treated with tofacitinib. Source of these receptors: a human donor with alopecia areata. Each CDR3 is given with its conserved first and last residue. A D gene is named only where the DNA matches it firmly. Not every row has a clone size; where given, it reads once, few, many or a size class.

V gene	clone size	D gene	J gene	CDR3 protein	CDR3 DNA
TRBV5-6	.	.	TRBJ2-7	CASSFYPYEQYF	TGTGCCAGCAGCTTTTATCCCTACGAGCAGTACTTC
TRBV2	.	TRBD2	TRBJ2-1	CASSGSGRANNEQFF	TGTGCCAGCAGCGGTAGCGGGAGAGCTAACAATGAGCAGTTCTTC
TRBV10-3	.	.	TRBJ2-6	CAISKTLESGANVLTF	TGTGCCATCAGCAAGACCTTGGAGAGTGGGGCCAACGTCCTGACTTTC
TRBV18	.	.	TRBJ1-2	CASSPRAYGYTF	TGTGCCAGCTCACCCAGGGCGTATGGCTACACCTTC
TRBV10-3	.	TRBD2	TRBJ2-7	CAISESTGGSYEQYF	TGTGCCATCAGTGAGTCGACGGGGGGGTCCTACGAGCAGTACTTC
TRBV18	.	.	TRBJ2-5	CASSPEYGSQETQYF	TGTGCCAGCTCACCGGAGTATGGGAGCCAAGAGACCCAGTACTTC
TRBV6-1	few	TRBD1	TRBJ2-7	CASSARTGGIYEQYF	TGTGCCAGCAGTGCGCGGACAGGGGGTATCTACGAGCAGTACTTC
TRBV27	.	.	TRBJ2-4	CASSLMGGMGAIQYF	TGTGCCAGCAGTCTTATGGGGGGAATGGGGGCCATTCAGTACTTC
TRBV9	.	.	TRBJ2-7	CASSVEFGEQYF	TGTGCCAGCAGCGTAGAGTTCGGCGAGCAGTACTTC
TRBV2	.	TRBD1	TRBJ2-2	CASSQQGTVNTGELFF	TGTGCCAGCAGCCAACAAGGGACAGTTAACACCGGGGAGCTGTTTTTT
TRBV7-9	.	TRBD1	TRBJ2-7	CASSLGTGAYEQYF	TGTGCCAGCAGCTTAGGGACAGGGGCCTACGAGCAGTACTTC
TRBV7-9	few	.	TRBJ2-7	CASSYRDNYEQYF	TGTGCCAGCAGCTACCGGGACAACTACGAGCAGTACTTC
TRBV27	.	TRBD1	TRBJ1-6	CASSSLGQGGDSPLHF	TGTGCCAGCAGTTCATTGGGACAGGGTGGCGATTCACCCCTCCACTTT
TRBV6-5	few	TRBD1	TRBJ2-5	CASSYPGQGAEETQYF	TGTGCCAGCAGTTACCCTGGACAGGGGGCTGAAGAGACCCAGTACTTC
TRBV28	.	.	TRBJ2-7	CASNTGGYEQYF	TGTGCCAGCAATACTGGCGGTTACGAGCAGTACTTC
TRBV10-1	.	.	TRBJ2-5	CASSESKDNQETQYF	TGCGCCAGCAGTGAGTCGAAGGACAACCAAGAGACCCAGTACTTC
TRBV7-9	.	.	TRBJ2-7	CASSFGSYEQYF	TGTGCCAGCAGCTTTGGATCCTACGAGCAGTACTTC
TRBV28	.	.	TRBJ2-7	CASSLSLSYEQYF	TGTGCCAGCAGTTTATCACTTTCCTACGAGCAGTACTTC
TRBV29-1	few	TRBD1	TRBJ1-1	CSVRTGLNTEAFF	TGCAGCGTCCGGACAGGGCTGAACACTGAAGCTTTCTTT
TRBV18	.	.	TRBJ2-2	CASSALRSEANTGELFF	TGTGCCAGCTCAGCCCTCCGTAGCGAAGCGAACACCGGGGAGCTGTTTTTT
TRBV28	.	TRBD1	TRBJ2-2	CASTNRGTGELFF	TGTGCCAGCACCAACAGGGGAACCGGGGAGCTGTTTTTT
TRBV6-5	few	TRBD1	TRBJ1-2	CASSEQGANGYTF	TGTGCCAGCAGCGAACAGGGGGCGAATGGCTACACCTTC
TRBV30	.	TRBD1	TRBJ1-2	CAWSEQPRGIYGYTF	TGTGCCTGGAGTGAGCAACCCAGGGGGATCTATGGCTACACCTTC
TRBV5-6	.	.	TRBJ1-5	CASSGRGDSNQPQHF	TGTGCCAGCAGCGGTCGGGGGGATAGCAATCAGCCCCAGCATTTT
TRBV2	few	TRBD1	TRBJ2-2	CASRGQGANTGELFF	TGTGCCAGCAGGGGACAGGGGGCCAACACCGGGGAGCTGTTTTTT
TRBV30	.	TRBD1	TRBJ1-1	CAWEEDRGTEAFF	TGTGCCTGGGAAGAGGACAGGGGCACTGAAGCTTTCTTT
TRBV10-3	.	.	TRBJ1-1	CAISESPAKTGEAFF	TGTGCCATCAGTGAGTCGCCCGCTAAGACAGGCGAAGCTTTCTTT
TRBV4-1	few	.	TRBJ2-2	CASSQRATGETGELFF	TGCGCCAGCAGCCAGCGGGCGACGGGAGAAACCGGGGAGCTGTTTTTT
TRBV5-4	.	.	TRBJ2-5	CASRDRDLQETQYF	TGTGCCAGCAGAGACCGGGACTTACAAGAGACCCAGTACTTC
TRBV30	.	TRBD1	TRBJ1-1	CAWSPLGQGENTEAFF	TGTGCCTGGAGTCCACTTGGACAGGGTGAGAACACTGAAGCTTTCTTT
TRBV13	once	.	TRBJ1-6	CASSSWDRNSPLHF	TGTGCCAGCAGCTCCTGGGACCGGAATTCACCCCTCCACTTT
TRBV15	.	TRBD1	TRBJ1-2	CATSRDSGQGAGLGYTF	TGTGCCACCAGCAGAGATTCGGGACAGGGGGCCGGTTTGGGCTACACCTTC
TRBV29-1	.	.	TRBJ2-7	CSVALVQGLYEQYF	TGCAGCGTTGCCCTCGTTCAGGGACTCTACGAGCAGTACTTC
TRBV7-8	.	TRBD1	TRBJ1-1	CASSLGDRGFTEAFF	TGTGCCAGCAGCTTAGGGGACAGGGGGTTCACTGAAGCTTTCTTT
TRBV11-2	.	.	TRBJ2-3	CASSLEPSTDTQYF	TGTGCCAGCAGCTTAGAACCTAGCACAGATACGCAGTATTTT
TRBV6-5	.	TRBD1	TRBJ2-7	CASSYVAGGSYEQYF	TGTGCCAGCAGTTATGTTGCAGGGGGCTCCTACGAGCAGTACTTC
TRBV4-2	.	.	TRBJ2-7	CASSLRTDSYEQYF	TGTGCCAGCAGCCTTCGGACGGATTCCTACGAGCAGTACTTC
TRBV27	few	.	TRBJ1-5	CASRQGPQPQHF	TGTGCCAGCAGACAGGGTCCTCAGCCCCAGCATTTT
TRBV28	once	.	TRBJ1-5	CASSSDILQHF	TGTGCCAGCAGTTCGGACATTCTGCAGCATTTT
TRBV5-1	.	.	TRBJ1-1	CASSGTGSRTEAFF	TGCGCCAGCAGCGGAACAGGGTCGAGGACTGAAGCTTTCTTT
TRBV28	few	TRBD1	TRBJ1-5	CASTPRQGHQPQHF	TGTGCCAGCACTCCCCGACAGGGTCATCAGCCCCAGCATTTT